The 32 T cell receptor beta chains in this list originate from one sample, sequenced in a study of T cells expressing NK-cell markers. TCRdb derives one entry per CDR3 protein from the 5' RACE reads, leaving out DNA. This sample contains 500,000 or so distinct CDR3 sequences. Sequenced sample: blood T cells: a sorted CD56 or NKG2C T cell subset, CD4+ or CD8+ T cells, or bulk PBMC T cells (not recorded which). The receptors derive from a man younger than 35 in good health.

The chain uses TRBV5-5 and TRBJ2-1. Germline lookup yields CDR1 SGHKS and CDR2 YYEKEE (reference sequence). This CDR3 comprises 17 residues. CDR3 residues: CASSTQEWRSSYNEQFF.

This rearrangement joins TRBV20-1 to TRBJ2-3. CDR3 length equals 14 residues. CDR1 DFQATT and CDR2 SNEGSKA come from the germline V gene (reference sequence). The CDR3 sequence is CSARDYLSTDTQYF.

V usage is TRBV9 and J usage is TRBJ2-3; with no DNA, the TCRdb D assignment of TRBD2 cannot be verified. CDR3 length: 17 residues. Looked up from germline, CDR1 is SGDLS and CDR2 is YYNGEE. The CDR3 loop is CASSGTGTTETTDTQYF.

V usage is TRBV7-2 and J usage is TRBJ1-3; TCRdb's D call, TRBD1, is unchecked because there is no DNA. The germline V gene has CDR1 SGHTA and CDR2 FQGNSA. This CDR3 region has 15 residues. The CDR3 loop reads CASSSQGRAGNTIYF.

This chain links TRBV28 with TRBJ1-3. This CDR3 comprises 16 residues. CDR1 is MDHEN, CDR2 SYDVKM, per germline. CDR3 protein: CASSPFLMRSGNTIYF.

The rearrangement links TRBV12-3 or TRBV12-4 to TRBJ2-7. The CDR3 spans 13 residues. The CDR3 reads CASSLRQTYEQYF.

The V gene is TRBV15, the J gene TRBJ2-2; TCRdb selects TRBD1, and the lack of DNA leaves this call unchecked. In germline, CDR1 is LNHNV, CDR2 YYDKDF (reference sequence). The CDR3 is 15 residues long. The CDR3 here is CATTPEASGSGELFF.

This sequence joins TRBV6-4 and TRBJ2-3; there is no DNA to check the TCRdb D call of TRBD2. The CDR3 extends over 17 amino acids. Germline CDR1 reads MRHNA; CDR2 reads SNTAGT. This chain's CDR3 is CASSDSAGPRDTDTQYF.

The rearrangement joins TRBV7-9 to TRBJ2-4; TCRdb selects TRBD2, and the lack of DNA leaves this call unchecked. Germline lookup yields CDR1 SEHNR and CDR2 FQNEAQ (reference sequence). The CDR3 sequence is 15 residues long. CDR3 protein: CASTSLAGGKNIQYF.

The rearrangement joins TRBV7-8 to TRBJ1-6; TCRdb indicates TRBD1, and absent DNA this call remains unverified. CDR3 length: 14 amino acids. Germline V lookup: CDR1 SGHVS, CDR2 FQNEAQ. The CDR3 region is CASSGDRGLSPLHF. The entire variable domain, with the rest obtained from reference TRBV7-8 and TRBJ1-6, is as follows: GAGVSQSPRYKVAKRGQDVALRCDPISGHVSLFWYQQALGQGPEFLTYFQNEAQLDKSGLPSDRFFAERPEGSVSTLKIQRTQQEDSAVYLCASSGDRGLSPLHFGNGTRLTVT.

CDR3 sequence reads: CATSDSYLEQGPNGYTF. The chain carries TRBV24-1 and TRBJ1-2; the D call of TRBD1 rests on TCRdb alone, since no DNA is present to check it. The germline CDR1 and CDR2 sequences are KGHDR and SFDVKD. The CDR3 totals 17 residues.

The rearrangement links TRBV19 to TRBJ2-7; as DNA is missing, the TRBD2 call by TCRdb cannot be tested. The CDR3 is 16 amino acids. Per the germline V gene, CDR1 is LNHDA and CDR2 is SQIVND (reference sequence). CDR3: CASSPSGTSATYEQYF.

The chain carries TRBV12-3 or TRBV12-4 and TRBJ1-3. This CDR3 spans 17 amino acids. This CDR3 reads CASSASTLPGLGNTIYF.

The gene calls are TRBV6-5 and TRBJ1-5. This CDR3 contains 13 residues. Germline assignment: CDR1 MNHEY and CDR2 SVGAGI. The CDR3 sequence is CASSSDPIAPQHF.

The rearrangement joins TRBV29-1 to TRBJ2-1; as DNA is missing, the TRBD2 call by TCRdb cannot be tested. The germline V gene encodes CDR1 SQVTM and CDR2 ANQGSEA. This CDR3 comprises 14 residues. The CDR3 loop reads CSEGLAGGLYEQFF.

The chain combines TRBV6-5 with TRBJ2-1; the TCRdb call, TRBD2, lacks DNA for checking. Germline loops: CDR1 MNHEY, CDR2 SVGAGI. The CDR3 length is 15 residues. The CDR3 reads CASSYSGREGGEQFF.

V gene TRBV7-9 combines with J gene TRBJ2-1; TCRdb returns TRBD1, unconfirmable since there is no DNA. Germline-derived CDR1 and CDR2 are SEHNR and FQNEAQ (reference sequence). The length of the CDR3 is 14 residues. The CDR3 is CATYGQGGRDEQFF.

The chain recombines TRBV6-2 or TRBV6-3 with TRBJ2-2. In germline, CDR1 is MNHEY, CDR2 SVGEGT. The CDR3 sequence is 15 residues long. The CDR3 loop reads CASSYFSASAGELFF.

J is TRBJ1-5 and V is TRBV6-2 or TRBV6-3; TCRdb's assignment of TRBD1 cannot be checked, as there is no DNA. CDR3 length: 16 amino acids. The V gene's germline CDR1 is MNHEY and CDR2 SVGEGT. The CDR3 loop is CASSFTGGYSNQPQHF.

This chain links TRBV5-4 with TRBJ2-3; TCRdb returns TRBD1, unconfirmable since there is no DNA. CDR3 length: 16 residues. CDR1 SGHNT and CDR2 YYREEE come from the germline V gene (reference sequence). CDR3 residues: CATSPGGRGSPDTQYF.

The chain couples TRBV12-3 or TRBV12-4 to TRBJ2-1. The CDR3 has 13 amino acids. The CDR3: CASRWVRYNEQFF.

This rearrangement joins TRBV11-2 to TRBJ2-4; TCRdb indicates TRBD2, and absent DNA this call remains unverified. The CDR3 runs to 19 residues. CDR1 and CDR2 (germline): SGHAT, FQNNGV. CDR3 sequence reads: CASSRIAGGSLVAKNIQYF.

CDR3 residues: CASSPLPRRLDTQYF. The chain is built from TRBV18 and TRBJ2-3; lacking DNA, the TRBD2 call made by TCRdb goes unchecked. From germline, CDR1 is KGHSH and CDR2 LQKENI. This CDR3 has 15 amino acids.

The rearrangement links TRBV20-1 to TRBJ2-3. The germline V gene has CDR1 DFQATT and CDR2 SNEGSKA (reference sequence). The CDR3 consists of 12 residues. CDR3 in amino acids: CSAREGSSTQYF.

The rearrangement uses TRBV27 and TRBJ2-5; TCRdb selects TRBD1, and the lack of DNA leaves this call unchecked. The germline CDR1 and CDR2 sequences are MNHEY and SMNVEV (reference sequence). The CDR3 extends over 14 amino acids. CDR3 protein: CASSSGTDREPQYF.

This sequence joins TRBV19 and TRBJ1-5. This CDR3 spans 12 amino acids. The germline gives CDR1 LNHDA, CDR2 SQIVND (reference sequence). The CDR3 spells CASSIDLQPQHF.

The chain recombines TRBV5-1 with TRBJ2-3; TCRdb's assignment of TRBD2 cannot be checked, as there is no DNA. The CDR3 is made up of 13 amino acids. Germline values: CDR1 SGHRS, CDR2 YFSETQ. The chain's CDR3 is CASAGLAGDTQYF. The entire variable domain, with the rest obtained from reference TRBV5-1 and TRBJ2-3, is as follows: KAGVTQTPRYLIKTRGQQVTLSCSPISGHRSVSWYQQTPGQGLQFLFEYFSETQRNKGNFPGRFSGRQFSNSRSEMNVSTLELGDSALYLCASAGLAGDTQYFGPGTRLTVL.

The chain has TRBV15 and TRBJ1-5; TCRdb's assignment of TRBD1 cannot be checked, as there is no DNA. The CDR3 loop spans 13 amino acids. Germline V CDR1 and CDR2: LNHNV, YYDKDF (reference sequence). CDR3 loop: CATRDSSNQPQHF.

This chain links TRBV12-3 or TRBV12-4 with TRBJ2-4; the TCRdb D gene call, TRBD2, has no DNA to confirm it. The length of the CDR3 is 14 residues. CDR3 residues: CASSLGSGSHIQYF.

The gene calls are TRBV12-5 and TRBJ2-1; TCRdb picks TRBD2, but there is no DNA to check that call. Germline loops: CDR1 LGHNT, CDR2 FRNRAP. This CDR3 has 13 residues. The chain's CDR3 is CASMLLPANEQFF.

The chain links TRBV6-5 to TRBJ2-7; TCRdb selects TRBD2, and the lack of DNA leaves this call unchecked. This CDR3 contains 15 residues. Looked up from germline, CDR1 is MNHEY and CDR2 is SVGAGI. The CDR3: CASSYSWPPGVGQYF.

The chain employs TRBV29-1 and TRBJ1-2; TCRdb outputs TRBD1, but without DNA this stays unchecked. There are 14 residues in the CDR3. The germline V gene has CDR1 SQVTM and CDR2 ANQGSEA. The chain's CDR3 is CSVAYRPSDYGYTF.